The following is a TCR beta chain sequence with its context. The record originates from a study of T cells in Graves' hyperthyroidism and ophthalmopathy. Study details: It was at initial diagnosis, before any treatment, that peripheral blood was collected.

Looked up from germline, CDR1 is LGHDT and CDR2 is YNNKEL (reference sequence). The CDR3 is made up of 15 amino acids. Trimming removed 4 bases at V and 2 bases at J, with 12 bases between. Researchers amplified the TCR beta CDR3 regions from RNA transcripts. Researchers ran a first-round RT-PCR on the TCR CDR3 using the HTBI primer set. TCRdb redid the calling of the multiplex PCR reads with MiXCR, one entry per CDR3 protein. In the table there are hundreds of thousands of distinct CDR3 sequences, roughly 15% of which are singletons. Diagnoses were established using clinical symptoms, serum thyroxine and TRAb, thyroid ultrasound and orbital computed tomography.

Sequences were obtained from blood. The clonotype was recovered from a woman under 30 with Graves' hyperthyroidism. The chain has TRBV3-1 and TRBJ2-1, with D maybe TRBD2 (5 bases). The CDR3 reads CASSRAGATYNEQFF. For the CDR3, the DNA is TGTGCCAGCAGCCGGGCGGGTGCCACCTACAATGAGCAGTTCTTC.